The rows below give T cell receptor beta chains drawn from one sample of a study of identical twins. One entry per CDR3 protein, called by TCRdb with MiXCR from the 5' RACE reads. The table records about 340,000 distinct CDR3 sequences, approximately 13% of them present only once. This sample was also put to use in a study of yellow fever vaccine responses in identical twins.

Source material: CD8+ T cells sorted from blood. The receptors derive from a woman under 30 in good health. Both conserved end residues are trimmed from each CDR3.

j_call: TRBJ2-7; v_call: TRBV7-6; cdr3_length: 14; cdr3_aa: ASSLHGGGKVYEQY
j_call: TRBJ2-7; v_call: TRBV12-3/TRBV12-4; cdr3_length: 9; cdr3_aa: ASSDIEEQY
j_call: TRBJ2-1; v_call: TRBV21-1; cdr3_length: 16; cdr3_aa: ASSPRETGGSSYNEQF
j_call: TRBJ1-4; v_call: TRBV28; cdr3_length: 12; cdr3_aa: ASALGETNEKLF
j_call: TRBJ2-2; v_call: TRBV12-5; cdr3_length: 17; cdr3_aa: ASGPSPGQAEVNTGELF
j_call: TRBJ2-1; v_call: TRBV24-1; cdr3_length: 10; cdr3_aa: ATSKVSGEQF
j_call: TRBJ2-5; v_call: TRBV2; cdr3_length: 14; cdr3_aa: ASLEREGHFRETQY
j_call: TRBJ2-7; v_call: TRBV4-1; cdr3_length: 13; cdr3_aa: ASSQAGGSSYEQY
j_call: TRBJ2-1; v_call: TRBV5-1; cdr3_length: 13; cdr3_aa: ASRLDRGDYNEQF
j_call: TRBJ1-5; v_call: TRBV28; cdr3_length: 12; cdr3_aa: ASSTRGSNQPQH
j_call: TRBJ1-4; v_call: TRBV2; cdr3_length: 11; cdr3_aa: ASTEALGEKLF
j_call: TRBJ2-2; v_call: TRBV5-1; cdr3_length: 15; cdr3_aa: ASSYDVASTNTGELF
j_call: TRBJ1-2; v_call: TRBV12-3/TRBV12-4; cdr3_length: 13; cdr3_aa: ASSTWDRENYGYT
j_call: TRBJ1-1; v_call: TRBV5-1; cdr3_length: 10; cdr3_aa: ASSPGRTEAF
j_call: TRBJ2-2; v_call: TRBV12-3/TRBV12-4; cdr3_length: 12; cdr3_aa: ASSFGANTGELF
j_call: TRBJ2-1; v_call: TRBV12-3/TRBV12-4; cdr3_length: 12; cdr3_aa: ASSLVIGSHEQF
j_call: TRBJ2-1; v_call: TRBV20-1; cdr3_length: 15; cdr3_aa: SARAGDASGRSYEQF
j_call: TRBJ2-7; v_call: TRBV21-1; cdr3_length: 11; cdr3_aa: ASSRGSLEEQY
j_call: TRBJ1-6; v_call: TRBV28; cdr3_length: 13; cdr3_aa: ASSFPTGHSSPLH
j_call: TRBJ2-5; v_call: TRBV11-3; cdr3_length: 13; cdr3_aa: ASSPPGRTKETQY
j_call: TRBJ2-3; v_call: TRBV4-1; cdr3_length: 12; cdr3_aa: ASSQEGLGNTQY
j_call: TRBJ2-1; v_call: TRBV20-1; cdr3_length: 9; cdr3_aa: SAAHRYEQF
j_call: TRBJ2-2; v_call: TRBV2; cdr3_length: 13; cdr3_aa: ASSLELAGPGELF
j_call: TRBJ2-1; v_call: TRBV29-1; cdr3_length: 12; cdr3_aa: SVEGSGVYNEQF
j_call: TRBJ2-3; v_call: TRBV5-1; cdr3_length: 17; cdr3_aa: ASSSRDRVSFVGTDTQY
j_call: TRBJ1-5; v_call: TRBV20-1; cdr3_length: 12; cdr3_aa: SARDWAVNQPQH
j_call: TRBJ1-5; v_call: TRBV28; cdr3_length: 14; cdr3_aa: ASSPGTGGARQPQH
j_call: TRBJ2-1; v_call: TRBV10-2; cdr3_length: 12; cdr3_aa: ASSESGLADEQF
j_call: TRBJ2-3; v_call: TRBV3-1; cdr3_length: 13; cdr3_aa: ASSQAYRVSDTQY
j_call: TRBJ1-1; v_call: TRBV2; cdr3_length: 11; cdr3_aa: ASVRGGLTEAF
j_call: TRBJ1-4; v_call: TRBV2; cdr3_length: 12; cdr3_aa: ASSGDSTNEKLF
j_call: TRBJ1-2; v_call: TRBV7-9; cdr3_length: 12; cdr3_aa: ASTNRGQGFGYT
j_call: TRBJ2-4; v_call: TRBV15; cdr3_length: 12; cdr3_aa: ATSRGETKNIQY
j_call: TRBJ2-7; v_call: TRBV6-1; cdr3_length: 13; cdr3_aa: ASSEYIAGLYEQY
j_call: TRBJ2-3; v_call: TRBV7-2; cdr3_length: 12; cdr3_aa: ASSSLSGTDTQY
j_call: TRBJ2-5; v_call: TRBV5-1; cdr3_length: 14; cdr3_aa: ASSLNLAGDQETQY
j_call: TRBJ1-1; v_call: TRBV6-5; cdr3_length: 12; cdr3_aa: ASSYGLPNTEAF
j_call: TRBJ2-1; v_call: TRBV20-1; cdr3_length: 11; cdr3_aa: SASFGKGYEQF
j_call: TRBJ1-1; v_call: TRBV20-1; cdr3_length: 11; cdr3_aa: SARGWENTEAF
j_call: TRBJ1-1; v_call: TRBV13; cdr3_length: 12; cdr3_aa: ASSVTGTNTEAF
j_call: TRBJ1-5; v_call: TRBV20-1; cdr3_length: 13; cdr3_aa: SARDPGGGNQPQH
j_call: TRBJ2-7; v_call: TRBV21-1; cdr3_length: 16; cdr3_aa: ASSNVLWGLAGFYEQY
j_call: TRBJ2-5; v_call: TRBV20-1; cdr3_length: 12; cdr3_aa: SARPTGTGETQY
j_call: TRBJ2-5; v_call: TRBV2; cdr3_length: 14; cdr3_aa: ASIGGTSGSRETQY
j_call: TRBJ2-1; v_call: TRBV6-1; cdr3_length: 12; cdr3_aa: ASQMGSTYNEQF